Shown below are 7 T cell receptor beta chains from a single sample sequenced in a study of T cells in Graves' hyperthyroidism and ophthalmopathy. Template material for amplifying TCR beta CDR3 regions consisted of RNA transcripts. During a first-round RT-PCR of the TCR CDR3, the HTBI primer set was used. TCRdb re-called the multiplex PCR reads with MiXCR, one entry per CDR3 protein. This table holds under 400,000 distinct CDR3 sequences, approximately 14% found once. Sequencing used blood. The origin of the receptors is a woman aged 60-70 years with Graves' hyperthyroidism.

This clonotype came up many times. The chain links TRBV2 to TRBJ2-7, with TRBD1 identical over 8 bases. CDR1 and CDR2 from the germline V gene are SNHLY and FYNNEI. This CDR3 has 14 residues. The ends lost 6 bases at V and 3 bases at J; junction bases unmatched: 7. Here the CDR3 reads CASRSPGGYYEQYF. The DNA of the CDR3 is TGTGCCAGCAGGTCGCCAGGGGGCTACTACGAGCAGTACTTC. Variable domain in full (rest from reference TRBV2 and TRBJ2-7): EPEVTQTPSHQVTQMGQEVILRCVPISNHLYFYWYRQILGQKVEFLVSFYNNEISEKSEIFDDQFSVERPDGSNFTLKIRSTKLEDSAMYFCASRSPGGYYEQYFGPGTRLTVT.

Points on this clonotype: The junction does not match germline at one end; this may be a read error. Written as DNA, the CDR3 is TGCGCCAGCAGGGCAGGGGAGTATGGCTACACCTTC. Translating it yields CASRAGEYGYTF. This chain uses TRBV6-2 or TRBV6-3 with TRBJ1-2; the D gene is possibly TRBD1 (6 bases). Germline-derived CDR1 and CDR2 are MNHEY and SVGEGT. There are 12 residues in the CDR3.

To note about this clonotype: Its ends do not fully match the called genes, so a read error is possible. The rearrangement joins TRBV6-1 to TRBJ2-2; D remains ambiguous. The CDR3 length is 15 residues. Germline CDR1 reads MNHNS; CDR2 reads SASEGT. Written as DNA, the CDR3 is TGTGCCAGCGGTGAGGCCGTTCGTAACACCGGGGAGCTGTTTTTT. Protein product: CASGEAVRNTGELFF.

This clonotype was recorded at least ten times. The chain has TRBV20-1 and TRBJ1-1, with TRBD1 matching 8 bases. Germline V gene lookup returns CDR1 DFQATT and CDR2 SNEGSKA (reference sequence). The CDR3 length is 14 residues. V trimming: 2 bases; J trimming: 5 bases; junction bases outside the gene matches: 7. CDR3 nucleotide sequence: TGCAGTGCTAGAAGCAGGACAGGGAGTACTGAAGCTTTCTTT. Protein product: CSARSRTGSTEAFF.

This clonotype was detected ten times or more. V usage is TRBV20-1 and J usage is TRBJ2-3, with a tentative D call TRBD2 (6 bases). CDR3 length: 16 residues. Deletions cut 5 bases from V and 0 bases from J, with 18 bases between. Germline V gene lookup returns CDR1 DFQATT and CDR2 SNEGSKA (reference sequence). CDR3 residues: CSAAPLLATSTDTQYF. The CDR3 coding sequence is TGCAGTGCTGCCCCCCTTCTAGCGACCAGCACAGATACGCAGTATTTT.

This clonotype occurred many times. The rearrangement joins TRBV18 to TRBJ2-4; 7 bases line up with TRBD1. V gave up 3 bases and J gave up 11 bases; unmatched junction bases: 7. Looked up from germline, CDR1 is KGHSH and CDR2 is LQKENI. There are 13 residues in the CDR3. CDR3 region: CASSPAGTEVQYF. DNA for the CDR3: TGTGCCAGCTCACCGGCAGGGACAGAGGTTCAGTACTTC.

This clonotype was detected ten times or more. V usage is TRBV20-1 and J usage is TRBJ2-3; the D is unclear. Trimming took 4 bases from V and 0 from J, leaving 17 bases between them. The germline V gene encodes CDR1 DFQATT and CDR2 SNEGSKA (reference sequence). The CDR3 has 16 residues. The CDR3 bases are TGCAGTGCTAATCCGGGCAGCGTCTCTAGCACAGATACGCAGTATTTT. It is translated as CSANPGSVSSTDTQYF.